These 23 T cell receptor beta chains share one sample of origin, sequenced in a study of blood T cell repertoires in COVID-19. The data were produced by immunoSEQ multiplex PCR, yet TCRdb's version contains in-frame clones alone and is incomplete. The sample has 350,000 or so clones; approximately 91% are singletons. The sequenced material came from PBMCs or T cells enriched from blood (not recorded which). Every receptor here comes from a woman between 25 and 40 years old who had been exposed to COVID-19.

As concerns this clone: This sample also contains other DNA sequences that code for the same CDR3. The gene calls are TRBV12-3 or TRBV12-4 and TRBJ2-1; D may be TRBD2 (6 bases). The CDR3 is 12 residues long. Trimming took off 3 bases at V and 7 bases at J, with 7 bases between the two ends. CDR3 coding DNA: TGTGCCAGCAGTTTTGGGGGGAATGAGCAGTTCTTC. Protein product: CASSFGGNEQFF.

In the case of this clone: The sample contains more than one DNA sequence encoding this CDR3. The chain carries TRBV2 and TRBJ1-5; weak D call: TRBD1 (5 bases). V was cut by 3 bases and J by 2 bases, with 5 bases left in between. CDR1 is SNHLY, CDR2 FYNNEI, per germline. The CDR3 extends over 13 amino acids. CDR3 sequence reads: CASSDRGNQPQHF. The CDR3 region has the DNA TGTGCCAGCAGTGACAGGGGCAATCAGCCCCAGCATTTT.

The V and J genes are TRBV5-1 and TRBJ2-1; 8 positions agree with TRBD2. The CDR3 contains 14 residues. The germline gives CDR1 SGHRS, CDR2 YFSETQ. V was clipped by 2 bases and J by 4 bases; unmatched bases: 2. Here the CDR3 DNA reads TGCGCCAGCAGCTTTAGCGGGGATTACAATGAGCAGTTCTTC. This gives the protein CASSFSGDYNEQFF.

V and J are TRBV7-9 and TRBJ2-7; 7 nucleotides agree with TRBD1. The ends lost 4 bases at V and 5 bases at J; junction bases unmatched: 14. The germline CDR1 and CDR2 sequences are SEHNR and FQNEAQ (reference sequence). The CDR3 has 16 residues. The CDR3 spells CASSSTRGPLVDEQYF. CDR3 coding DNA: TGTGCCAGCAGCTCAACTAGGGGGCCACTTGTCGACGAGCAGTACTTC.

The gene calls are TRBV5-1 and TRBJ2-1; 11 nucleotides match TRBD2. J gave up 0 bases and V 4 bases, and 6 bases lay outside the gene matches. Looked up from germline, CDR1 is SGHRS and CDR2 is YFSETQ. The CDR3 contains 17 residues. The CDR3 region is CASSGGLAASSYNEQFF. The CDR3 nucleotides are TGCGCCAGCAGCGGGGGACTAGCGGCGAGCTCCTACAATGAGCAGTTCTTC.

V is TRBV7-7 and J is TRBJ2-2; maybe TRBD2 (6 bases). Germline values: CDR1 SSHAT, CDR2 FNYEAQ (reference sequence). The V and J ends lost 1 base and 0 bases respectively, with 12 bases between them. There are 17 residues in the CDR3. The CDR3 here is CASSLGGDVSNTGELFF. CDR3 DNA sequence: TGTGCCAGCAGCTTAGGCGGGGACGTATCGAACACCGGGGAGCTGTTTTTT. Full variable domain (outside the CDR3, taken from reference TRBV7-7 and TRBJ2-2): GAGVSQSPRYKVTKRGQDVTLRCDPISSHATLYWYQQALGQGPEFLTYFNYEAQPDKSGLPSDRFSAERPEGSISTLTIQRTEQRDSAMYRCASSLGGDVSNTGELFFGEGSRLTVL.

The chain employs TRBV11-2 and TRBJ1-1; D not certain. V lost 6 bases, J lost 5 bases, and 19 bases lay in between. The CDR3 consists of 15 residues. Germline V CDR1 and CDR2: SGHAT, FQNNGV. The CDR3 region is CASRAEVAMWTEAFF. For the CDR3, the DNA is TGTGCCAGCAGGGCGGAAGTGGCAATGTGGACTGAAGCTTTCTTT.

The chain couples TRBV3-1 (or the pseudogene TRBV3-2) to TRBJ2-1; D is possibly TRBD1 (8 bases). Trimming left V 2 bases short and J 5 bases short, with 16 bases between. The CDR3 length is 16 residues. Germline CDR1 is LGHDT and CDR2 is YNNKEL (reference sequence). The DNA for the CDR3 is TGTGCCAGCAGCCAATTAGCACAGGGGGGGGACAATGAGCAGTTCTTC. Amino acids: CASSQLAQGGDNEQFF.

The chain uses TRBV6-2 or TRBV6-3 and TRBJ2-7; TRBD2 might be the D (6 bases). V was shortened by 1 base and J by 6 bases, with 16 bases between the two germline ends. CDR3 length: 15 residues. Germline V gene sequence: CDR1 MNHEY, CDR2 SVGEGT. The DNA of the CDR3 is TGTGCCAGCAGTTACTTTGCGGGAACTTCTGCCGAGCAGTACTTC. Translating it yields CASSYFAGTSAEQYF.

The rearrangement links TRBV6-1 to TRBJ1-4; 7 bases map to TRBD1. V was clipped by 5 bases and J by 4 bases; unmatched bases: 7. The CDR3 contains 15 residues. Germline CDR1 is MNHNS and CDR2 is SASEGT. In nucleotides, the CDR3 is TGTGCCAGCAGTCATGGACAGGCTAATAATGAAAAACTGTTTTTT. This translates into CASSHGQANNEKLFF.

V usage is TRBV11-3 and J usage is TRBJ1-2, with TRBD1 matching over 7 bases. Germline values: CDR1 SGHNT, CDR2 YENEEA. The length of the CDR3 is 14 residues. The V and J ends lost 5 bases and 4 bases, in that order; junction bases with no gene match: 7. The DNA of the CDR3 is TGTGCCAGCAGCCCCGGGGGACAGTTCTATGGCTACACCTTC. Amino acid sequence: CASSPGGQFYGYTF.

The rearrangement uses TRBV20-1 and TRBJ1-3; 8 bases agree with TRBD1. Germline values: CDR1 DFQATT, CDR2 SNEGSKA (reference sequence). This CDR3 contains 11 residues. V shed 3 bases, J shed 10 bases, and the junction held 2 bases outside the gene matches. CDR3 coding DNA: TGCAGTGCTAGGACAGGGGAAACCATATATTTT. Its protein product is CSARTGETIYF.

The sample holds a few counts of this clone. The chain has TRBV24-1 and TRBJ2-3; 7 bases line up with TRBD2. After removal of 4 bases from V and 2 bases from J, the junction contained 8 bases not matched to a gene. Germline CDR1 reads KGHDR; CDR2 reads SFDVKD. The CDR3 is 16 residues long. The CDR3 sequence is CATSEGRLAYTDTQYF. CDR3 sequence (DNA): TGTGCCACCAGTGAGGGGCGACTAGCCTACACAGATACGCAGTATTTT.

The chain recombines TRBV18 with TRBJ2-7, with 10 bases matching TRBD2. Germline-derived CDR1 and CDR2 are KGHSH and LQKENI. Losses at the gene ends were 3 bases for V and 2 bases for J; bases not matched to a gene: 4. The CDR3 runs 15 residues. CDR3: CASSPESGRAYEQYF. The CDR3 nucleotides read TGTGCCAGCTCACCGGAAAGCGGGAGGGCCTACGAGCAGTACTTC.

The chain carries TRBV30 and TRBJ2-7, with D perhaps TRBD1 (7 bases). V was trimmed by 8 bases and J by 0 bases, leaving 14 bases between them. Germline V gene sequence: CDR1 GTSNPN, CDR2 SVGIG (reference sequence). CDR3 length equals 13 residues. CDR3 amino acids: CAGGTVNSYEQYF. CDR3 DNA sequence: TGTGCCGGGGGGACAGTAAACTCCTACGAGCAGTACTTC.

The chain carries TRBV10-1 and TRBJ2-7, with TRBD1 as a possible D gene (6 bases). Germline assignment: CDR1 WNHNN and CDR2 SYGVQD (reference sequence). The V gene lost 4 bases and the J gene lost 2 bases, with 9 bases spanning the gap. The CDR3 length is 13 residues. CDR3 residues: CASSGDTTYEQYF. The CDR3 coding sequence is TGCGCCAGCAGTGGGGACACGACCTACGAGCAGTACTTC.

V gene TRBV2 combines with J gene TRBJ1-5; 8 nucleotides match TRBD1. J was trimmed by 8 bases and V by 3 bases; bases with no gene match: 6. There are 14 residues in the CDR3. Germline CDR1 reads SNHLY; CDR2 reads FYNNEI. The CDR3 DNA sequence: TGTGCCAGCAGTGAGGGCAGGGGGCGCGAGCCCCAGCATTTT. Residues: CASSEGRGREPQHF.

The CDR3 DNA is TGTGCCAGCAGTTACCCAGGGGAGAACACTGAAGCTTTCTTT. Encoded protein: CASSYPGENTEAFF. V is TRBV6-5 and J is TRBJ1-1; perhaps TRBD1 as D (6 bases). V lost 2 bases and J 1 base, leaving 8 bases between the germline ends. Germline V gene data show CDR1 as MNHEY and CDR2 as SVGAGI. This CDR3 has 14 amino acids.

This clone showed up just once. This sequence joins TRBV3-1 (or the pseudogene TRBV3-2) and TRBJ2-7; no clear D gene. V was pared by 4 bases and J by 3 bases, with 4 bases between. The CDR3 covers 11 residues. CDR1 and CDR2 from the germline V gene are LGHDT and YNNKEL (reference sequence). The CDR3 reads CASSRNYEQYF. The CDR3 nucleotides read TGTGCCAGCAGCCGTAACTACGAGCAGTACTTC.

Written as DNA, the CDR3 is TGTGCCAGCAGTGACGTTGGACTAGCGGGAGATGAGCAGTTCTTC. It is translated as CASSDVGLAGDEQFF. The chain links TRBV6-1 to TRBJ2-1; 13 bases align to TRBD2. J lost 8 bases, V lost 3 bases, and 4 bases had no gene match. The CDR3 runs 15 residues. CDR1 is MNHNS and CDR2 is SASEGT in the germline V gene.

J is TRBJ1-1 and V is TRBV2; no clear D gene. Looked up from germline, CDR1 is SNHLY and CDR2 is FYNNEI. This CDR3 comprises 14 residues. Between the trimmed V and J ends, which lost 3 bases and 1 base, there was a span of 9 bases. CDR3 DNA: TGTGCCAGCAGTGACGGTTTGAGGAACACTGAAGCTTTCTTT. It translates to CASSDGLRNTEAFF.

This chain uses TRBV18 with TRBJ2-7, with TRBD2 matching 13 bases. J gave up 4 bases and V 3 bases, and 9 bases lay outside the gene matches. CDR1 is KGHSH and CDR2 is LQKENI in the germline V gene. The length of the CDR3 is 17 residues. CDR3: CASSPAGLAGVGYEQYF. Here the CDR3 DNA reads TGTGCCAGCTCACCGGCTGGACTAGCGGGAGTCGGATACGAGCAGTACTTC.

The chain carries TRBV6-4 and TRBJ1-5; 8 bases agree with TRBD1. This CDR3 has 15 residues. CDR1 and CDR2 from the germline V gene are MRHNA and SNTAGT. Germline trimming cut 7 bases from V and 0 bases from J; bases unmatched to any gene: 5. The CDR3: CASIRGPYSNQPQHF. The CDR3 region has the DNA TGTGCCAGCATCAGGGGGCCCTATAGCAATCAGCCCCAGCATTTT.